One sample yielded the 26 T cell receptor beta chains listed below, sequenced in a study of Graves' ophthalmopathy and Graves' hyperthyroidism. Investigators amplified TCR beta CDR3 regions from RNA transcripts. HTBI-primed first-round RT-PCR preceded second-round multiplex PCR. In TCRdb, the multiplex PCR reads were re-called with MiXCR into one record per CDR3 protein. The table has roughly 400,000 distinct CDR3 sequences, 15% seen once. The sequenced sample consisted of peripheral blood. All receptors come from a woman younger than 30 with stable Graves' hyperthyroidism.

Points on this clonotype: A much larger clone sits a single nucleotide away, making a read error possible. The chain recombines TRBV6-5 with TRBJ1-2, with D hard to call. CDR1 and CDR2 from the germline V gene are MNHEY and SVGAGI. Trimming cost V 2 bases and J 4 bases, with 14 bases left between them. The length of the CDR3 is 15 residues. Written as DNA, the CDR3 is TGTGCCAGCAGTTACGGAGGGATTTTGAGCTATGGCTACACCTTC. The encoded protein is CASSYGGILSYGYTF.

The count of this clonotype is one. Just one base apart from a much larger clone, this may be a read error. The conserved phenylalanine or tryptophan normally closing the CDR3 is absent here, so this likely arose from a read error. This sequence joins TRBV6-2 or TRBV6-3 and TRBJ1-2; D gene uncertain. From germline, CDR1 is MNHEY and CDR2 SVGEGT. Trimming removed 2 bases at V and 4 bases at J, with 8 bases between. The CDR3 runs to 13 residues. This CDR3 reads CASSYEPSYGYTY. As DNA, the CDR3 is TGTGCCAGCAGTTACGAACCGAGCTATGGCTACACCTAC.

This clonotype has ten or more counts. V gene TRBV6-2 or TRBV6-3 combines with J gene TRBJ1-5; D ambiguous. The CDR3 contains 14 residues. V was clipped by 6 bases and J by 2 bases, with 11 bases between them. CDR1 is MNHEY, CDR2 SVGEGT, per germline. The CDR3 nucleotides are TGTGCCAGCAGGAGTCCAGTAGGCAATCAGCCCCAGCATTTT. Its translation: CASRSPVGNQPQHF.

Note on this clonotype: With a much larger clone just one base away, this may be a read error. This chain links TRBV7-2 with TRBJ2-7; D call uncertain. This CDR3 comprises 14 residues. Looked up from germline, CDR1 is SGHTA and CDR2 is FQGNSA. As DNA, the CDR3 is TGTGCCAGCAAGGGCGAAACGTGGAACTACGAGCAGTGCGTC. This gives the protein CASKGETWNYEQCV.

This clonotype came up many times. The rearrangement joins TRBV7-9 to TRBJ1-5; a possible D gene is TRBD1 (6 bases). Germline CDR1 and CDR2: SEHNR and FQNEAQ (reference sequence). The CDR3 sequence is 14 residues long. The V end lost 5 bases, the J end lost 4 bases, and 12 bases lay between the germline ends. The CDR3, as DNA: TGTGCCAGCAGCCCTCCGGGGGCAAATCAGCCCCAGCATTTT. Protein: CASSPPGANQPQHF.

V and J are TRBV7-2 and TRBJ2-7; D uncertain. Between the trimmed V and J ends, which lost 2 bases and 3 bases, there was a span of 14 bases. CDR1 SGHTA and CDR2 FQGNSA come from the germline V gene. The CDR3 spans 15 residues. This CDR3 reads CASSLKSWGGYEQYF. CDR3 bases: TGTGCCAGCAGCTTAAAGTCCTGGGGTGGCTACGAGCAGTACTTC.

This clonotype came up many times. The V call is TRBV28, the J call TRBJ1-6, with D perhaps matching TRBD1 (6 bases). Germline values: CDR1 MDHEN, CDR2 SYDVKM. This CDR3 spans 14 amino acids. V lost 4 bases to trimming and J lost 6 bases, with 10 bases between them. CDR3 DNA: TGTGCCAGCAGTTCACAGGGAGGTAATTCACCCCTCCACTTT. Encoded protein: CASSSQGGNSPLHF.

This clonotype has only a few counts. This sequence joins TRBV2 and TRBJ2-2, with D possibly matching TRBD2 (6 bases). V lost 3 bases to trimming and J lost 1 base, with 9 bases between them. CDR1 is SNHLY, CDR2 FYNNEI, per germline. CDR3 length: 15 amino acids. The CDR3 loop reads CASSDFGGNTGELFF. The CDR3 region has the DNA TGTGCCAGCAGTGATTTCGGGGGGAACACCGGGGAGCTGTTTTTT.

The chain carries TRBV11-2 and TRBJ1-2; D unclear. The CDR3 sequence is 15 residues long. The germline V gene has CDR1 SGHAT and CDR2 FQNNGV. The ends were cut back, 0 bases at V and 0 bases at J, with 8 bases in the middle. Written as DNA, the CDR3 is TGTGCCAGCAGCTTAGAGGCAGCCACTAACTATGGCTACACCTTC. It is translated as CASSLEAATNYGYTF. The complete variable domain, with remaining parts taken from reference TRBV11-2 and TRBJ1-2, reads EAGVAQSPRYKIIEKRQSVAFWCNPISGHATLYWYQQILGQGPKLLIQFQNNGVVDDSQLPKDRFSAERLKGVDSTLKIQPAKLEDSAVYLCASSLEAATNYGYTFGSGTRLTVV.

The chain joins TRBV7-9 to TRBJ1-1; D is perhaps TRBD1 (5 bases). The CDR3 is made up of 15 amino acids. V was cut by 5 bases and J by 3 bases, with 16 bases left in between. Germline loops: CDR1 SEHNR, CDR2 FQNEAQ (reference sequence). The CDR3 coding sequence is TGTGCCAGCAGCATCCTAAGGGGCATGGACACTGAAGCTTTCTTT. Translation gives CASSILRGMDTEAFF.

This clonotype showed up many times. J is TRBJ1-1 and V is TRBV19; 7 positions agree with TRBD1. The V segment lost 10 bases and the J segment 2 bases; nucleotides outside the gene matches: 10. From germline, CDR1 is LNHDA and CDR2 SQIVND (reference sequence). The CDR3 covers 14 residues. CDR3 in amino acids: CAIQPTGLNTEAFF. In DNA form, the CDR3 reads TGTGCCATCCAACCGACAGGGTTAAACACTGAAGCTTTCTTT. Together with reference TRBV19 and TRBJ1-1, the CDR3 gives the full variable domain: DGGITQSPKYLFRKEGQNVTLSCEQNLNHDAMYWYRQDPGQGLRLIYYSQIVNDFQKGDIAEGYSVSREKKESFPLTVTSAQKNPTAFYLCAIQPTGLNTEAFFGQGTRLTVV.

This clonotype was found many times. This chain connects TRBV6-2 or TRBV6-3 to TRBJ2-2; 9 positions match TRBD1. V trimming: 11 bases; J trimming: 1 base; junction bases outside the gene matches: 5. CDR3 length: 14 amino acids. CDR1 and CDR2 (germline): MNHEY, SVGEGT. The CDR3 loop reads CAGGGQGNTGELFF. CDR3 bases: TGTGCCGGAGGGGGACAGGGGAACACCGGGGAGCTGTTTTTT.

This clonotype was counted at least ten times. The chain recombines TRBV20-1 with TRBJ1-5; TRBD1 might be the D (5 bases). This CDR3 region has 12 residues. From germline, CDR1 is DFQATT and CDR2 SNEGSKA (reference sequence). Trimming pared 7 bases from V and 3 bases from J, leaving 10 bases between. The CDR3 nucleotides read TGCAGTGGGGACCGAGACAATCAGCCCCAGCATTTT. This gives the protein CSGDRDNQPQHF.

This clonotype has ten or more counts. The chain carries TRBV6-1 and TRBJ2-5; 7 positions agree with TRBD2. The ends lost 6 bases at V and 1 base at J; junction bases unmatched: 11. Germline lookup yields CDR1 MNHNS and CDR2 SASEGT. The CDR3 extends over 16 amino acids. CDR3 amino acids: CASSAAYGRPQETQYF. DNA of the CDR3: TGTGCCAGCAGCGCCGCCTACGGGAGGCCCCAAGAGACCCAGTACTTC.

This clonotype was observed many times. Here the CDR3 reads CASSDTPGLSGYTF. The CDR3 DNA reads TGTGCCAGCAGTGACACCCCTGGACTAAGTGGCTACACCTTC. The chain carries TRBV6-4 and TRBJ1-2; D gene unclear. CDR3 length equals 14 residues. Trimming stripped 2 bases from V and 7 bases from J, with 14 bases between. CDR1 is MRHNA and CDR2 is SNTAGT in the germline V gene.

This clonotype was found a few times. A read error may explain this, as a much larger clone is one base away. The V gene is TRBV7-3, the J gene TRBJ2-5; D perhaps matches TRBD1 (5 bases). Germline lookup yields CDR1 SGHTA and CDR2 FQGTGA. This CDR3 spans 14 amino acids. CDR3 loop: CASSPQQDQETKYF. The DNA for the CDR3 is TGTGCCAGCAGCCCCCAACAGGACCAAGAGACCAAGTACTTC.

This clonotype came up many times. The rearrangement joins TRBV9 to TRBJ2-2; 8 bases match TRBD2. V trimming: 0 bases; J trimming: 6 bases; junction bases outside the gene matches: 7. The CDR3 spans 16 residues. Germline lookup yields CDR1 SGDLS and CDR2 YYNGEE. CDR3 sequence reads: CASSVAPGLESGELFF. The CDR3, as DNA: TGTGCCAGCAGCGTAGCTCCGGGACTAGAGTCCGGGGAGCTGTTTTTT. The whole variable domain, filled in from reference TRBV9 and TRBJ2-2, reads DSGVTQTPKHLITATGQRVTLRCSPRSGDLSVYWYQQSLDQGLQFLIQYYNGEERAKGNILERFSAQQFPDLHSELNLSSLELGDSALYFCASSVAPGLESGELFFGEGSRLTVL.

This clonotype was counted ten times or more. The genes are TRBV12-3 or TRBV12-4 and TRBJ1-2, with 10 bases aligning to TRBD1. The CDR3 spans 14 residues. The J segment lost 2 bases and the V segment lost 7 bases, leaving 4 bases of the junction unmatched. CDR3 DNA: TGTGCCAGCACCCCGACAGGGGGCAACTATGGCTACACCTTC. It translates to CASTPTGGNYGYTF.

This clonotype was counted only a few times. It may be a read error: a sequence one base away is much more abundant. The conserved closing phenylalanine or tryptophan is absent in this CDR3, likely reflecting a read error. The chain employs TRBV7-6 and TRBJ1-1, with 8 bases fitting TRBD1. The CDR3 runs 14 residues. The germline V gene encodes CDR1 SGHVS and CDR2 FNYEAQ. V lost 2 bases, J lost 3 bases, and 2 bases stayed unmatched. As DNA, the CDR3 is TGTGCCAGCAGCTTACTACAGGGGGACACTGAAGCTTTCCTT. It yields the protein CASSLLQGDTEAFL.

This clonotype was picked up a small number of times. The chain carries TRBV30 and TRBJ1-6, with unresolved D. The V end was cut by 0 bases, the J end by 8 bases, with 5 bases between. Germline CDR1 reads GTSNPN; CDR2 reads SVGIG (reference sequence). The CDR3 sequence is 12 residues long. The CDR3 DNA reads TGTGCCTGGAGTGTACTAGATTCACCCCTCCACTTT. Amino acids: CAWSVLDSPLHF.

The sample holds many counts of this clonotype. V usage is TRBV6-2 or TRBV6-3 and J usage is TRBJ1-2, with D uncertain. The CDR3 runs to 14 residues. Trimming stripped 4 bases from V and 4 bases from J, with 13 bases between. Germline CDR1 reads MNHEY; CDR2 reads SVGEGT. CDR3 sequence reads: CASSSEPWSYGYTF. The CDR3 region has the DNA TGTGCCAGCAGTTCGGAGCCCTGGAGCTATGGCTACACCTTC.

This clonotype was picked up many times. V gene TRBV12-3 or TRBV12-4 combines with J gene TRBJ1-2; D is undetermined. CDR3 size: 12 residues. Trimming removed 3 bases from V and 6 bases from J, with 8 bases in between. CDR3 bases: TGTGCCAGCAGTTTTAGGACGCATGGCTACACCTTC. This translates into CASSFRTHGYTF.

This clonotype was recorded at least ten times. The chain carries TRBV13 and TRBJ1-1, with D unresolved. This CDR3 spans 15 amino acids. Between the trimmed V and J ends, which lost 7 bases and 3 bases, there was a span of 18 bases. Germline loops: CDR1 PRHDT, CDR2 FYEKMQ (reference sequence). The CDR3 DNA reads TGTGCCAGCAACAATCGGGGAGGTGGGGACACTGAAGCTTTCTTT. This codes for CASNNRGGGDTEAFF.

J is TRBJ2-5 and V is TRBV12-3 or TRBV12-4; 16 bases align to TRBD2. The CDR3 is 19 residues long. The V and J ends lost 4 bases and 5 bases, in that order; junction bases with no gene match: 13. CDR3 loop: CASSSTGLAGGPGIETQYF. The CDR3 nucleotides read TGTGCCAGCAGTTCTACGGGACTAGCGGGGGGGCCGGGCATTGAGACCCAGTACTTC.

This clonotype has at least ten counts. V is TRBV5-1 and J is TRBJ2-5; D is unresolved. V lost 2 bases and J lost 2, with 10 bases in between. Germline V CDR1 and CDR2: SGHRS, YFSETQ. This CDR3 region has 14 residues. This chain's CDR3 is CASSLGQEQETQYF. CDR3 nucleotide sequence: TGCGCCAGCAGCTTAGGCCAGGAGCAAGAGACCCAGTACTTC.

This clonotype turned up a few times. V is TRBV7-2 and J is TRBJ2-2; 10 bases fit TRBD2. This CDR3 spans 15 amino acids. Germline V gene sequence: CDR1 SGHTA, CDR2 FQGNSA. Trimming at V came to 2 bases and at J to 10 bases, leaving 7 bases not matched to a gene. DNA of the CDR3: TGTGCCAGCAGCTTAATTCGAGCGGGGGGGGAGGAGCTGTTTTTT. Translation: CASSLIRAGGEELFF.